Shown below are 30 T cell receptor beta chains from a single sample sequenced in a study of monozygotic twins with cystic fibrosis. Method: immunoSEQ multiplex PCR; TCRdb's copy keeps in-frame clones and lacks some. The sample shows 30,000 or so clones, about 92% of them seen only once. The sequenced material came from blood. Every receptor here comes from a girl aged 2-10 years with cystic fibrosis.

This chain connects TRBV28 to TRBJ1-4; 12 nucleotides match TRBD1. Losses at the gene ends were 7 bases for V and 10 bases for J; bases not matched to a gene: 13. Germline CDR1 and CDR2: MDHEN and SYDVKM. The CDR3 is made up of 16 amino acids. The DNA of the CDR3 is TGTGCCAGCACTCAGCCGGGACAGGGGGCCTTGAGAAAACTGTTTTTT. Residues: CASTQPGQGALRKLFF.

This clone was seen just once. The chain combines TRBV19 with TRBJ2-1; 12 nucleotides agree with TRBD2. With V trimmed by 4 bases and J by 9 bases, 13 bases remained unmatched. The CDR3 is 17 residues long. Germline V CDR1 and CDR2: LNHDA, SQIVND (reference sequence). CDR3 residues: CASSTRPVLAGGVEQFF. CDR3 in DNA: TGTGCCAGTAGTACACGCCCGGTACTAGCGGGAGGTGTTGAGCAGTTCTTC.

This clone came up a few times. The rearrangement links TRBV2 to TRBJ2-3; D remains ambiguous. Trimming pared 0 bases from V and 5 bases from J, leaving 12 bases between. The CDR3 is made up of 15 amino acids. CDR1 is SNHLY, CDR2 FYNNEI, per germline. CDR3 in amino acids: CASSEALEVQDTQYF. In nucleotides, the CDR3 is TGTGCCAGCAGTGAAGCGCTTGAGGTGCAAGATACGCAGTATTTT.

V and J are TRBV6-4 and TRBJ2-1; 10 nucleotides match TRBD2. Germline V lookup: CDR1 MRHNA, CDR2 SNTAGT. V lost 0 bases to trimming and J lost 6 bases; unmatched junction nucleotides: 8. The CDR3 consists of 17 residues. CDR3 sequence reads: CASSDSRAASGGNEQFF. CDR3 in DNA: TGTGCCAGCAGTGACTCGAGGGCGGCTAGCGGGGGCAATGAGCAGTTCTTC.

The chain joins TRBV19 to TRBJ1-1; tentatively, D is TRBD1 (5 bases). Germline V gene data show CDR1 as LNHDA and CDR2 as SQIVND (reference sequence). This CDR3 has 15 residues. The V and J ends lost 4 bases and 4 bases respectively, with 16 bases between them. The DNA of the CDR3 is TGTGCCAGTAGTACGAGGGGTGGCTCGGGCACTGAAGCTTTCTTT. Its translation: CASSTRGGSGTEAFF.

The rearrangement uses TRBV9 and TRBJ2-2; D is perhaps TRBD1 (5 bases). Germline CDR1 is SGDLS and CDR2 is YYNGEE. This CDR3 has 14 residues. The V end lost 3 bases, the J end lost 6 bases, and 12 bases lay between the germline ends. CDR3 residues: CASSAATGSGELFF. CDR3 coding DNA: TGTGCCAGCAGCGCCGCAACAGGATCCGGGGAGCTGTTTTTT.

The chain combines TRBV15 with TRBJ1-4; D remains ambiguous. The CDR3 sequence is 16 residues long. V lost 1 base, J lost 4 bases, and 13 bases lay in between. Germline assignment: CDR1 LNHNV and CDR2 YYDKDF (reference sequence). The CDR3 DNA is TGTGCCACCAGCAGAGTGGGAGACCCCAATAATGAAAAACTGTTTTTT. Residues: CATSRVGDPNNEKLFF.

This chain's CDR3 is CASSDPGLADHNEQFF. CDR3 coding DNA: TGTGCCAGCAGCGATCCGGGACTAGCGGACCACAATGAGCAGTTCTTC. The chain joins TRBV27 to TRBJ2-1, with 11 bases that match TRBD2. Germline V gene sequence: CDR1 MNHEY, CDR2 SMNVEV (reference sequence). CDR3 length: 16 residues. J gave up 5 bases and V 6 bases, and 9 bases lay outside the gene matches.

The V call is TRBV28, the J call TRBJ2-1, with TRBD1 identical over 7 bases. The CDR3 length is 15 residues. With 6 bases clipped from V and 3 bases from J, the junction kept 8 bases outside the gene matches. The germline V gene has CDR1 MDHEN and CDR2 SYDVKM. Here the CDR3 DNA reads TGTGCCAGCAGAGCAGGGGGTGCGCGCTACAATGAGCAGTTCTTC. It encodes CASRAGGARYNEQFF.

This clone showed up just once. V is TRBV7-6 and J is TRBJ1-4; 8 bases map to TRBD1. Per the germline V gene, CDR1 is SGHVS and CDR2 is FNYEAQ. V dropped 5 bases and J dropped 7; count of bases not matched to a gene: 9. The CDR3 extends over 15 amino acids. The CDR3 sequence: CASSTGDRRGEKLFF. In DNA form, the CDR3 reads TGTGCCAGCAGCACCGGGGACAGGCGAGGTGAAAAACTGTTTTTT.

The rearrangement joins TRBV4-2 to TRBJ2-2, with D perhaps TRBD1 (6 bases). The CDR3 contains 15 residues. The germline gives CDR1 LGHNA, CDR2 YNFKEQ. The V gene lost 0 bases and the J gene lost 7 bases, with 12 bases spanning the gap. CDR3 DNA sequence: TGTGCCAGCAGCCAAGATACAGGGTGGAGCGGGGAGCTGTTTTTT. As protein: CASSQDTGWSGELFF.

This chain connects TRBV7-2 to TRBJ2-1, with unresolved D. Trimming cost V 5 bases and J 10 bases, with 9 bases left between them. The CDR3 runs 11 residues. Germline V CDR1 and CDR2: SGHTA, FQGNSA. The CDR3, as DNA: TGTGCCAGCAGCCCCTCCCTGGAGCAGTTCTTC. Residues: CASSPSLEQFF.

CDR3 amino acids: CAWQGIYNSPLHF. CDR3 bases: TGTGCCTGGCAAGGGATTTATAATTCACCCCTCCACTTT. The V and J genes are TRBV30 and TRBJ1-6; D not resolved. V was pared by 5 bases and J by 4 bases, with 9 bases between. The germline V gene encodes CDR1 GTSNPN and CDR2 SVGIG (reference sequence). The CDR3 is 13 residues long.

The V and J genes are TRBV28 and TRBJ2-4; the D is unclear. There are 12 residues in the CDR3. V shed 6 bases and J shed 0 bases, with 3 bases lying between them. Looked up from germline, CDR1 is MDHEN and CDR2 is SYDVKM. CDR3 nucleotide sequence: TGTGCCAGCAGGGAAGCCAAAAACATTCAGTACTTC. It yields the protein CASREAKNIQYF.

The chain combines TRBV4-2 with TRBJ2-1, with a possible D match to TRBD2 (7 bases). Trimming left V 0 bases short and J 5 bases short, with 17 bases between. The CDR3 has 17 amino acids. Germline CDR1 LGHNA, CDR2 YNFKEQ. Written as DNA, the CDR3 is TGTGCCAGCAGCCAAGAGGGGGGGGCAGGCACCAACAATGAGCAGTTCTTC. Protein sequence: CASSQEGGAGTNNEQFF.

The sample holds one count of this clone. This chain uses TRBV29-1 with TRBJ2-3, with D unresolved. The germline V and J ends were trimmed by 1 base and 3 bases, with 8 bases remaining between them. The length of the CDR3 is 13 residues. Germline V gene sequence: CDR1 SQVTM, CDR2 ANQGSEA. The CDR3 loop is CSVEGVRTDTQYF. CDR3 nucleotides: TGCAGCGTTGAAGGGGTACGGACAGATACGCAGTATTTT.

The chain carries TRBV25-1 and TRBJ1-2; TRBD1 is a possible D gene (6 bases). The CDR3 is 12 amino acids. Between the trimmed V and J ends, which lost 7 bases and 7 bases, there was a span of 13 bases. Germline CDR1 reads MGHDK; CDR2 reads SYGVNS. CDR3 amino acids: CASKGGVAGYTF. CDR3 bases: TGTGCCAGCAAGGGGGGAGTGGCTGGCTACACCTTC.

V is TRBV19 and J is TRBJ1-1; D is ambiguous. Trimming left V 2 bases short and J 2 bases short, with 15 bases between. Germline lookup yields CDR1 LNHDA and CDR2 SQIVND (reference sequence). CDR3 size: 16 residues. The CDR3 nucleotides read TGTGCCAGTAGTATAATGGTTAGCAGCTCAAACACTGAAGCTTTCTTT. Amino acid sequence: CASSIMVSSSNTEAFF.

In its sample, this clone was seen once. The chain links TRBV15 to TRBJ2-1; TRBD2 aligns across 11 bases. The germline V gene has CDR1 LNHNV and CDR2 YYDKDF (reference sequence). This CDR3 has 17 residues. Trimming cost V 0 bases and J 3 bases; bases outside gene matches: 4. The CDR3 protein is CATSRDTSGGLYNEQFF. In nucleotides, the CDR3 is TGTGCCACCAGCAGAGATACTAGCGGGGGCCTCTACAATGAGCAGTTCTTC.

A single count supports this clone. The gene calls are TRBV14 and TRBJ1-1; maybe TRBD1 (6 bases). The germline V gene has CDR1 SGHDN and CDR2 FVKESK. The CDR3 contains 15 residues. V was shortened by 2 bases and J by 1 base, with 11 bases between the two germline ends. Here the CDR3 reads CASSQTQTGNTEAFF. Written as DNA, the CDR3 is TGTGCCAGCAGCCAAACCCAGACAGGGAACACTGAAGCTTTCTTT.

The CDR3 sequence is CASRGTSNTEAFF. For the CDR3, the DNA is TGCGCCAGCAGGGGGACATCGAACACTGAAGCTTTCTTT. V and J are TRBV10-2 and TRBJ1-1, with D maybe TRBD1 (6 bases). There are 13 residues in the CDR3. The V and J ends lost 6 bases and 1 base respectively, with 9 bases between them. CDR1 is WSHSY, CDR2 SAAADI, per germline.

This clone was detected once. The rearrangement joins TRBV5-1 to TRBJ2-3; tentatively, D is TRBD2 (5 bases). Germline lookup yields CDR1 SGHRS and CDR2 YFSETQ. Trimming shortened V by 3 bases and J by 3 bases, and 5 bases separated the two germline ends. The length of the CDR3 is 12 residues. For the CDR3, the DNA is TGCGCCAGCAGCTCGGGAACAGATACGCAGTATTTT. It encodes CASSSGTDTQYF.

CDR3 residues: CASSLGLAGGEQYF. The DNA for the CDR3 is TGTGCCAGCAGCTTAGGGCTAGCGGGTGGCGAGCAGTACTTC. The V and J genes are TRBV11-2 and TRBJ2-7; 8 bases are a match to TRBD2. V shed 1 base and J 6 bases; nucleotides not matched to a gene: 5. Germline V gene sequence: CDR1 SGHAT, CDR2 FQNNGV. CDR3 length: 14 residues. Full variable domain (rest looked up from reference TRBV11-2 and TRBJ2-7): EAGVAQSPRYKIIEKRQSVAFWCNPISGHATLYWYQQILGQGPKLLIQFQNNGVVDDSQLPKDRFSAERLKGVDSTLKIQPAKLEDSAVYLCASSLGLAGGEQYFGPGTRLTVT.

This chain uses TRBV29-1 with TRBJ2-7; perhaps D is TRBD1 or TRBD2 (5 bases each). Germline V CDR1 and CDR2: SQVTM, ANQGSEA. V was trimmed by 6 bases and J by 2 bases, leaving 17 bases between them. The CDR3 length is 14 residues. CDR3 amino acids: CSVGDRLTTYEQYF. In nucleotides, the CDR3 is TGCAGCGTAGGGGACCGCCTGACTACCTACGAGCAGTACTTC.

The chain recombines TRBV9 with TRBJ1-1; D may be TRBD1 (5 bases). CDR1 is SGDLS, CDR2 YYNGEE, per germline. The CDR3 loop spans 14 amino acids. Trimming left V 4 bases short and J 5 bases short, with 15 bases between. CDR3 DNA sequence: TGTGCCAGCAGCAAAAACCAGGGTTGGACTGAAGCTTTCTTT. The encoded protein is CASSKNQGWTEAFF. The whole variable domain, remainder taken from reference TRBV9 and TRBJ1-1, is DSGVTQTPKHLITATGQRVTLRCSPRSGDLSVYWYQQSLDQGLQFLIQYYNGEERAKGNILERFSAQQFPDLHSELNLSSLELGDSALYFCASSKNQGWTEAFFGQGTRLTVV.

The V and J genes are TRBV28 and TRBJ2-2, with 7 bases identical to TRBD2. From germline, CDR1 is MDHEN and CDR2 SYDVKM. V was pared by 4 bases and J by 5 bases, with 10 bases of the junction left unmatched. CDR3 length: 16 residues. The CDR3 nucleotides read TGTGCCAGCAGTTCCTCCGGGACTACCCAAACCGGGGAGCTGTTTTTT. Residues: CASSSSGTTQTGELFF.

The genes are TRBV30 and TRBJ2-7; possibly TRBD1 for D (6 bases). Trimming removed 0 bases from V and 13 bases from J, with 13 bases in between. The CDR3 is 11 amino acids. From germline, CDR1 is GTSNPN and CDR2 SVGIG (reference sequence). CDR3 DNA sequence: TGTGCCTGGAGTGTAGGGACAATTACTTACTTC. This translates into CAWSVGTITYF.

The chain joins TRBV15 to TRBJ1-1; the match to TRBD1 covers 7 bases. The length of the CDR3 is 18 residues. V dropped 6 bases and J dropped 0; count of bases not matched to a gene: 16. Germline V lookup: CDR1 LNHNV, CDR2 YYDKDF (reference sequence). DNA for the CDR3: TGTGCCACCAGGTCGTTAATCGGGACAGTCACCTTGAACACTGAAGCTTTCTTT. This gives the protein CATRSLIGTVTLNTEAFF.

CDR3 sequence: CASSKDRGPPDTQYF. The CDR3 bases are TGTGCCAGCAGTAAGGACCGGGGGCCGCCAGATACGCAGTATTTT. The chain has TRBV21-1 and TRBJ2-3. TRBV21-1 is annotated as a pseudogene. This CDR3 is 15 amino acids long.

CDR3 amino acids: CASSRPFFREQYF. As DNA, the CDR3 is TGTGCCAGCAGCCGACCCTTCTTTAGGGAGCAGTACTTC. V is TRBV13 and J is TRBJ2-7; D gene uncertain. The CDR3 runs to 13 residues. V lost 5 bases and J 7 bases, leaving 15 bases between the germline ends. CDR1 and CDR2 from the germline V gene are PRHDT and FYEKMQ (reference sequence). Filled out from reference TRBV13 and TRBJ2-7, the complete variable domain reads AAGVIQSPRHLIKEKRETATLKCYPIPRHDTVYWYQQGPGQDPQFLISFYEKMQSDKGSIPDRFSAQQFSDYHSELNMSSLELGDSALYFCASSRPFFREQYFGPGTRLTVT.